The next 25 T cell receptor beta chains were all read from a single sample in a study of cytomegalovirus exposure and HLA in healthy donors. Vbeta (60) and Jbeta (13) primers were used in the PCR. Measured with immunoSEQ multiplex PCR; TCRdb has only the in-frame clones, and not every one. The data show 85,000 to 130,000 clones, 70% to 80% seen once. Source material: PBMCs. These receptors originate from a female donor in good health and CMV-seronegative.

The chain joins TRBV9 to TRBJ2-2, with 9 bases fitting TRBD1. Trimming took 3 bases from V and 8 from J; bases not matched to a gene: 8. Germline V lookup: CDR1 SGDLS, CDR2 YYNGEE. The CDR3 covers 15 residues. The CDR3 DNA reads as TGTGCCAGCAGCGCTGCACAGGGGGCTTGGGGGGAGCTGTTTTTT. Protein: CASSAAQGAWGELFF.

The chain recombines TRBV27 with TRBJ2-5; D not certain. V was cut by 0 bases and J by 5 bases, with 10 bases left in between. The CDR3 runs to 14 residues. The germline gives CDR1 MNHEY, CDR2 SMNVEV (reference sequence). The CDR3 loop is CASSLSRLWETQYF. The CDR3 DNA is TGTGCCAGCAGTTTATCGAGGCTATGGGAGACCCAGTACTTC.

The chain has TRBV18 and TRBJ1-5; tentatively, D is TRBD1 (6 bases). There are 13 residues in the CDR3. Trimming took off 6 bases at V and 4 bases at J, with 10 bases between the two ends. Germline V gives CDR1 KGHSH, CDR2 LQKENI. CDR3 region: CASSQDRNQPQHF. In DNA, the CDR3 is TGTGCCAGCTCTCAAGACAGGAATCAGCCCCAGCATTTT.

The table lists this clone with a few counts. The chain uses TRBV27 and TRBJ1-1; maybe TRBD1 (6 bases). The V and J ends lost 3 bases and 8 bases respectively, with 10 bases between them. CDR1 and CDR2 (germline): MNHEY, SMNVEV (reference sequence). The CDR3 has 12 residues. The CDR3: CASSFTGQEAFF. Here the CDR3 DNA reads TGTGCCAGCAGTTTTACAGGGCAGGAAGCTTTCTTT.

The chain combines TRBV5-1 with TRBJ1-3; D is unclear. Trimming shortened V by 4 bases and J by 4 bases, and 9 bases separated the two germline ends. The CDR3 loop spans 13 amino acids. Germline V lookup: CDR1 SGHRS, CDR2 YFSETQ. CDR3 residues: CASSPEGGNTIYF. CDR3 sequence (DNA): TGCGCCAGCAGCCCTGAGGGCGGAAACACCATATATTTT.

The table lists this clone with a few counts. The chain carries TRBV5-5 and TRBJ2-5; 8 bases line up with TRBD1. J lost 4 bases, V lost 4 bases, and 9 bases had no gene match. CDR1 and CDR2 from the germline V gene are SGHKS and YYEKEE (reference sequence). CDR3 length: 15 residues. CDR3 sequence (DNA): TGTGCCAGCAGCCTTATTGGGGGACAGGTAGAGACCCAGTACTTC. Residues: CASSLIGGQVETQYF.

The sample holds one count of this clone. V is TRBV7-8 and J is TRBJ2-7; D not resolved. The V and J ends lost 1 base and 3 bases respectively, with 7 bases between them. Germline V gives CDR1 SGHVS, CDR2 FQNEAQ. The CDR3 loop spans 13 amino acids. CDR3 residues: CASSLGTYYEQYF. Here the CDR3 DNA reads TGTGCCAGCAGCTTAGGAACCTACTACGAGCAGTACTTC. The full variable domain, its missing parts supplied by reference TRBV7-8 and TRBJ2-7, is GAGVSQSPRYKVAKRGQDVALRCDPISGHVSLFWYQQALGQGPEFLTYFQNEAQLDKSGLPSDRFFAERPEGSVSTLKIQRTQQEDSAVYLCASSLGTYYEQYFGPGTRLTVT.

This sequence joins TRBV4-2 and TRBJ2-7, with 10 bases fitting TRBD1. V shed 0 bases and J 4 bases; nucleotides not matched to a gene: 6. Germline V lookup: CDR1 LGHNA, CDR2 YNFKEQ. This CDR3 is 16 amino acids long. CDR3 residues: CASSQELTGGGYEQYF. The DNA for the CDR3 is TGTGCCAGCAGCCAAGAACTGACAGGGGGCGGGTACGAGCAGTACTTC.

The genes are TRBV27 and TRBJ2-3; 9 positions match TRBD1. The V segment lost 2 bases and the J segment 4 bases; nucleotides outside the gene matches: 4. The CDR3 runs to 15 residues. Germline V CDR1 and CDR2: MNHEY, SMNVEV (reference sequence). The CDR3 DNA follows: TGTGCCAGCAGTTTAGGGACAGGGCTCGCAGATACGCAGTATTTT. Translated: CASSLGTGLADTQYF.

CDR3 DNA: TGTGCCACCAGAAACCCGACAGGGACGGTCACTGAAGCTTTCTTT. Amino acids: CATRNPTGTVTEAFF. The chain joins TRBV15 to TRBJ1-1, with 7 bases matching TRBD1. V was pared by 6 bases and J by 4 bases, with 11 bases of the junction left unmatched. CDR1 LNHNV and CDR2 YYDKDF come from the germline V gene (reference sequence). The CDR3 spans 15 residues.

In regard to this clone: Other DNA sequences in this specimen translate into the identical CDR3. In DNA form, the CDR3 reads TGTGCCAGCAGCGTAGGGGTAGCGGGACCTCTCTACGAGCAGTACTTC. Its translation: CASSVGVAGPLYEQYF. The gene calls are TRBV9 and TRBJ2-7; TRBD2 matches 8 bases. V lost 0 bases, J lost 3 bases, and 8 bases stayed unmatched. The CDR3 has 16 residues. Looked up from germline, CDR1 is SGDLS and CDR2 is YYNGEE.

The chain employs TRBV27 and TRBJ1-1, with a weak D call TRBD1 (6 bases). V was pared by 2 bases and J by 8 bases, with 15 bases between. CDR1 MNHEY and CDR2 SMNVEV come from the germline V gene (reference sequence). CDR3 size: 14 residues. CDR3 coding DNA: TGTGCCAGCAGTTTAGTCCCCGACAGGTCCGAAGCTTTCTTT. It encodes CASSLVPDRSEAFF.

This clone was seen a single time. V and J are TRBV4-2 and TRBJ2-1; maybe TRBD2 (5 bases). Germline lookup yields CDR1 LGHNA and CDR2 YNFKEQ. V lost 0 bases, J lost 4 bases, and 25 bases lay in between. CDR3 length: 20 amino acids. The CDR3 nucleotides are TGTGCCAGCAGCCAAGATCTTCTCGAAGGGAGACCGGCTGGTTACAATGAGCAGTTCTTC. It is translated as CASSQDLLEGRPAGYNEQFF.

The CDR3 loop reads CASSLEAGYRELENEKLFF. The CDR3 nucleotides are TGTGCCAGCAGCTTAGAAGCGGGGTACAGGGAGTTAGAAAATGAAAAACTGTTTTTT. This chain connects TRBV7-8 to TRBJ1-4; TRBD1 is a possible D gene (6 bases). The CDR3 consists of 19 residues. CDR1 SGHVS and CDR2 FQNEAQ come from the germline V gene. V dropped 1 base and J dropped 5 bases, with 23 bases sitting between them.

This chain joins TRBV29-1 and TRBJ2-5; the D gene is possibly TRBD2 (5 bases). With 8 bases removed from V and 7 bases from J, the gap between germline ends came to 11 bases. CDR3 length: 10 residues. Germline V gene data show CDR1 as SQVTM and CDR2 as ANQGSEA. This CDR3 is CSIYEGTQYF. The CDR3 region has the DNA TGCAGCATTTACGAGGGGACCCAGTACTTC. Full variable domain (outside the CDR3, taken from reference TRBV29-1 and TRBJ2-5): SAVISQKPSRDICQRGTSLTIQCQVDSQVTMMFWYRQQPGQSLTLIATANQGSEATYESGFVIDKFPISRPNLTFSTLTVSNMSPEDSSIYLCSIYEGTQYFGPGTRLLVL.

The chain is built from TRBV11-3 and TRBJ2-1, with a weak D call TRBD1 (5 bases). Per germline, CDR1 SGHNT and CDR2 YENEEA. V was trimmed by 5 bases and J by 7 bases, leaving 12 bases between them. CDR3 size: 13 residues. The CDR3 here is CASSPVQGNEQFF. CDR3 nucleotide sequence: TGTGCCAGCAGCCCCGTCCAGGGTAATGAGCAGTTCTTC.

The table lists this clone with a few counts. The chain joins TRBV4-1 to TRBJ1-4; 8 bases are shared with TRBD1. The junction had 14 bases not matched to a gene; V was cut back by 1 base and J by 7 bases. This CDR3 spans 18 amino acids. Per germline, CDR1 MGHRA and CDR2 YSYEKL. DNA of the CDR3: TGCGCCAGCAGCCAAGGTTGGGGGGTTGCGGACAGGGCTGAAAAACTGTTTTTT. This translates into CASSQGWGVADRAEKLFF.

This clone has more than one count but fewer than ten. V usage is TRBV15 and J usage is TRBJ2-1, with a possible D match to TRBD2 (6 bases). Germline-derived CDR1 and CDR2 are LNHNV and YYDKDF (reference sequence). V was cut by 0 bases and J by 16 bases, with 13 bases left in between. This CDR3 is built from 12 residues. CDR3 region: CATSREGGTLFF. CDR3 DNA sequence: TGTGCCACCAGCAGAGAGGGCGGGACGTTATTCTTC.

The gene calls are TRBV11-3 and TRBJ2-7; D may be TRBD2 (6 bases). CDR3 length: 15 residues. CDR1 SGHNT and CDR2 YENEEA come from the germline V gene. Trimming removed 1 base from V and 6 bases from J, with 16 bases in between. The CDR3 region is CASSLAPGGGGEQYF. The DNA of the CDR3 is TGTGCCAGCAGCTTAGCGCCGGGTGGGGGAGGCGAGCAGTACTTC.

The CDR3 is CASSLANERGRKAFF. For the CDR3, the DNA is TGCGCCAGCAGCTTGGCCAACGAGCGAGGGCGAAAAGCTTTCTTT. The genes are TRBV5-1 and TRBJ1-1; D gene ambiguous. The CDR3 totals 15 residues. V was pared by 0 bases and J by 9 bases, with 18 bases between. Germline V gene lookup returns CDR1 SGHRS and CDR2 YFSETQ.

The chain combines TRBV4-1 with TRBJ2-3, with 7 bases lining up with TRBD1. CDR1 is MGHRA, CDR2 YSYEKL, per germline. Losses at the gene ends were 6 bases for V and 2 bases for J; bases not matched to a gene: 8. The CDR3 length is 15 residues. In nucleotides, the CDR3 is TGCGCCAGCAGTTTTTTAGGGGGCACCACAGATACGCAGTATTTT. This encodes CASSFLGGTTDTQYF.

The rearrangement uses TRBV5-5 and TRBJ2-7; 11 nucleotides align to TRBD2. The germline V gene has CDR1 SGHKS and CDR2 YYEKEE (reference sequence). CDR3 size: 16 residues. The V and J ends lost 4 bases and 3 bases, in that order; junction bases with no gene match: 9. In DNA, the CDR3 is TGTGCCAGCAGCCCGATGCTGGGGACTAGCGGCTACGAGCAGTACTTC. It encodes CASSPMLGTSGYEQYF.

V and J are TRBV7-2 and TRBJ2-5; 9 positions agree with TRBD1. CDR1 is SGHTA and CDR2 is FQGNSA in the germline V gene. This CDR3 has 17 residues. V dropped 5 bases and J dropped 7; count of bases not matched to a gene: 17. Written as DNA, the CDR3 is TGTGCCAGCAGCCCCGAAACCGGGACAGGGACCTCAGTGACCCAGTACTTC. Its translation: CASSPETGTGTSVTQYF. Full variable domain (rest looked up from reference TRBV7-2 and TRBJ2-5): GAGVSQSPSNKVTEKGKDVELRCDPISGHTALYWYRQSLGQGLEFLIYFQGNSAPDKSGLPSDRFSAERTGGSVSTLTIQRTQQEDSAVYLCASSPETGTGTSVTQYFGPGTRLLVL.

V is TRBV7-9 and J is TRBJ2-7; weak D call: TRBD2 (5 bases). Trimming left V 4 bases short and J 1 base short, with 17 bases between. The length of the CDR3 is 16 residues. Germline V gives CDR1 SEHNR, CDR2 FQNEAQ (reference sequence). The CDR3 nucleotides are TGTGCCAGCAGCTCACCTACGGGGAGCATGTCCTACGAGCAGTACTTC. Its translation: CASSSPTGSMSYEQYF.

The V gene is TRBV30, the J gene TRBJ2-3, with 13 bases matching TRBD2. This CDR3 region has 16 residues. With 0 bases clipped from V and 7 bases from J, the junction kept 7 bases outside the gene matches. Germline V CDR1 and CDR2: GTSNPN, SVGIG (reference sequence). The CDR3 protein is CAWSVTTSGGRHTQYF. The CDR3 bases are TGTGCCTGGAGTGTAACGACTAGCGGGGGGAGGCATACGCAGTATTTT.